This T cell receptor beta chain was sequenced during a study of cytomegalovirus exposure and HLA in healthy donors. Overall study results and limits: Earlier analysis looked at TCR beta V segments, and most were productive about 90% or about 30% of the time. Despite most TCR sequences being rare, some public TCRs occurred in many donors. The classifier reportedly diagnosed cytomegalovirus status with high specificity and sensitivity.

Losses at the gene ends were 3 bases for V and 6 bases for J; bases not matched to a gene: 17. The CDR3 is 18 amino acids. The germline V gene has CDR1 SGDLS and CDR2 YYNGEE. As concerns this clone: What it binds is not known.

A multiplex PCR was run with 60 Vbeta primers and 13 Jbeta primers. Clones were read by immunoSEQ multiplex PCR, and TCRdb kept only the in-frame ones, dropping some. The sample yields about 160,000 clones, over 65% seen once. This TCR derives from a woman in her thirties or forties in good health and CMV-seronegative. The sequenced sample consisted of PBMCs. This chain links TRBV9 with TRBJ1-1, with 10 bases aligning to TRBD1. The CDR3 DNA follows: TGTGCCAGCAGCGCCGAATTGACAGGGGGCGCTATATTTCCTGAAGCTTTCTTT. Translating it yields CASSAELTGGAIFPEAFF.